These T cell receptor beta chains were read from a single sample in a study of cytomegalovirus exposure and HLA in healthy donors. Profiling relied on immunoSEQ multiplex PCR, and the TCRdb table lists in-frame clones only, not all of them. The profile shows about 190,000 clones, roughly 76% of them singletons. Source material: PBMCs. The receptors were gathered from a man aged 40-49 years in good health and CMV-seropositive. Each CDR3 is given with its conserved first and last residue. The D gene is left open where the match is weak. Clone size is stated in some rows and not others, as once, few, many or a class when expanded.

j_call: TRBJ1-4; v_call: TRBV11-2; d_call: TRBD1; clone_size: .; cdr3_aa: CASTRDRYSGKLFF; cdr3_nt: TGTGCCAGCACTCGGGACAGGTATTCGGGAAAACTGTTTTTT
j_call: TRBJ2-5; v_call: TRBV6-6; d_call: .; clone_size: .; cdr3_aa: CASGPYRARETQYF; cdr3_nt: TGTGCCAGCGGACCCTACAGGGCTAGAGAGACCCAGTACTTC
j_call: TRBJ2-5; v_call: TRBV5-1; d_call: .; clone_size: .; cdr3_aa: CASSLDPRGETQYF; cdr3_nt: TGCGCCAGCAGCTTGGACCCTAGGGGGGAGACCCAGTACTTC
j_call: TRBJ1-3; v_call: TRBV4-3; d_call: .; clone_size: .; cdr3_aa: CASSHLGGNTIYF; cdr3_nt: TGCGCCAGCAGCCATCTCGGGGGAAACACCATATATTTT
j_call: TRBJ2-3; v_call: TRBV7-2; d_call: TRBD2; clone_size: .; cdr3_aa: CASSRSGGGGTDTQYF; cdr3_nt: TGTGCCAGCAGCAGGAGCGGGGGGGGTGGCACAGATACGCAGTATTTT
j_call: TRBJ1-1; v_call: TRBV5-4; d_call: TRBD1; clone_size: .; cdr3_aa: CASSSGQGRDTEAFF; cdr3_nt: TGTGCCAGCAGCTCGGGACAGGGGAGGGACACTGAAGCTTTCTTT
j_call: TRBJ2-5; v_call: TRBV29-1; d_call: .; clone_size: .; cdr3_aa: CSVPTGLQTQYF; cdr3_nt: TGCAGCGTTCCAACAGGGTTGCAGACCCAGTACTTC
j_call: TRBJ2-6; v_call: TRBV9; d_call: .; clone_size: .; cdr3_aa: CASSVRGAFSGANVLTF; cdr3_nt: TGTGCCAGCAGCGTTCGGGGGGCCTTCTCTGGGGCCAACGTCCTGACTTTC
j_call: TRBJ1-2; v_call: TRBV7-9; d_call: TRBD1; clone_size: .; cdr3_aa: CASSVAGGSGGYTF; cdr3_nt: TGTGCCAGCAGCGTTGCAGGGGGCAGTGGGGGCTACACCTTC
j_call: TRBJ1-2; v_call: TRBV7-9; d_call: .; clone_size: .; cdr3_aa: CASSPDLASNYGYTF; cdr3_nt: TGTGCCAGCAGCCCGGATTTAGCTTCTAACTATGGCTACACCTTC
j_call: TRBJ2-7; v_call: TRBV2; d_call: TRBD2; clone_size: few; cdr3_aa: CASTSGISYEQYF; cdr3_nt: TGTGCCAGTACTAGCGGGATCTCCTACGAGCAGTACTTC
j_call: TRBJ2-1; v_call: TRBV6-1; d_call: .; clone_size: .; cdr3_aa: CASSRRQGNSDEQFF; cdr3_nt: TGTGCCAGCAGTCGTCGGCAGGGGAATTCGGATGAGCAGTTCTTC
j_call: TRBJ1-5; v_call: TRBV28; d_call: .; clone_size: once; cdr3_aa: CASHEGRGDLPQHF; cdr3_nt: TGTGCCAGTCATGAGGGAAGAGGTGATCTGCCCCAGCATTTT
j_call: TRBJ2-7; v_call: TRBV20-1; d_call: .; clone_size: .; cdr3_aa: CSPYEASEQYF; cdr3_nt: TGCAGTCCTTACGAGGCAAGCGAGCAGTACTTC
j_call: TRBJ1-2; v_call: TRBV19; d_call: .; clone_size: .; cdr3_aa: CASSIEFRAPYGYTF; cdr3_nt: TGTGCCAGTAGTATTGAGTTCAGGGCTCCATATGGCTACACCTTC
j_call: TRBJ2-2; v_call: TRBV28; d_call: TRBD1; clone_size: .; cdr3_aa: CASRTGTGVTGELFF; cdr3_nt: TGTGCCAGCAGAACCGGGACAGGGGTCACCGGGGAGCTGTTTTTT
j_call: TRBJ1-2; v_call: TRBV5-1; d_call: TRBD1; clone_size: .; cdr3_aa: CASSLGGNYGYTF; cdr3_nt: TGCGCCAGCAGCTTAGGGGGCAACTATGGCTACACCTTC
j_call: TRBJ2-5; v_call: TRBV18; d_call: .; clone_size: .; cdr3_aa: CASSPPNTQETQYF; cdr3_nt: TGTGCCAGCTCACCACCCAACACCCAAGAGACCCAGTACTTC
j_call: TRBJ1-1; v_call: TRBV6-5; d_call: .; clone_size: .; cdr3_aa: CASSFAGTEAFF; cdr3_nt: TGTGCCAGCAGCTTCGCCGGCACTGAAGCTTTCTTT
j_call: TRBJ2-4; v_call: TRBV27; d_call: TRBD2; clone_size: .; cdr3_aa: CASSLFPSGDLYIQYF; cdr3_nt: TGTGCCAGCAGTTTATTCCCTAGCGGGGATTTATACATTCAGTACTTC
j_call: TRBJ1-3; v_call: TRBV9; d_call: .; clone_size: .; cdr3_aa: CASSPLPTDTIYF; cdr3_nt: TGTGCCAGCAGCCCATTACCCACTGACACCATATATTTT
j_call: TRBJ1-2; v_call: TRBV11-2; d_call: .; clone_size: .; cdr3_aa: CASSSDIPGYTF; cdr3_nt: TGTGCCAGCAGCTCCGACATTCCTGGCTACACCTTC
j_call: TRBJ1-6; v_call: TRBV30; d_call: TRBD1; clone_size: .; cdr3_aa: CAWSPGQGANSPLHF; cdr3_nt: TGTGCCTGGTCTCCGGGACAGGGGGCGAATTCACCCCTCCACTTT
j_call: TRBJ1-2; v_call: TRBV30; d_call: .; clone_size: .; cdr3_aa: CAWWTDSNYGYTF; cdr3_nt: TGTGCCTGGTGGACGGACTCTAACTATGGCTACACCTTC
j_call: TRBJ2-4; v_call: TRBV19; d_call: TRBD1; clone_size: .; cdr3_aa: CASSSRTGGVKNIQYF; cdr3_nt: TGTGCCAGTAGTTCAAGGACAGGGGGGGTCAAAAACATTCAGTACTTC
j_call: TRBJ2-7; v_call: TRBV11-2; d_call: TRBD2; clone_size: .; cdr3_aa: CASSSSGGDSYEQYF; cdr3_nt: TGTGCCAGCAGCTCAAGCGGGGGGGACTCCTACGAGCAGTACTTC
j_call: TRBJ2-6; v_call: TRBV7-2; d_call: .; clone_size: .; cdr3_aa: CAGEHSGANVLTF; cdr3_nt: TGTGCCGGTGAACACTCTGGGGCCAACGTCCTGACTTTC
j_call: TRBJ1-5; v_call: TRBV6-5; d_call: TRBD1; clone_size: .; cdr3_aa: CASSDRVNQPQHF; cdr3_nt: TGTGCCAGCTCCGACAGGGTAAATCAGCCCCAGCATTTT
j_call: TRBJ1-5; v_call: TRBV19; d_call: .; clone_size: few; cdr3_aa: CASSIGDQALNQPQHF; cdr3_nt: TGTGCCAGTAGTATAGGAGATCAGGCTCTCAATCAGCCCCAGCATTTT
j_call: TRBJ2-3; v_call: TRBV14; d_call: TRBD2; clone_size: few; cdr3_aa: CASSARGGVTDTQYF; cdr3_nt: TGTGCCAGCAGTGCCCGGGGGGGCGTAACAGATACGCAGTATTTT
j_call: TRBJ2-7; v_call: TRBV5-4; d_call: TRBD1; clone_size: .; cdr3_aa: CASSSTDRATYEQYF; cdr3_nt: TGTGCCAGCAGCTCCACGGACAGGGCGACCTACGAGCAGTACTTC
j_call: TRBJ1-3; v_call: TRBV13; d_call: TRBD1; clone_size: .; cdr3_aa: CASSVRGLNTIYF; cdr3_nt: TGTGCCAGCAGCGTCAGGGGGCTCAACACCATATATTTT
j_call: TRBJ2-1; v_call: TRBV20-1; d_call: .; clone_size: .; cdr3_aa: CSAMRYNEQFF; cdr3_nt: TGCAGTGCTATGCGTTACAATGAGCAGTTCTTC
j_call: TRBJ1-5; v_call: TRBV5-5; d_call: TRBD1; clone_size: .; cdr3_aa: CASSFGQGGQPQHF; cdr3_nt: TGTGCCAGCAGTTTTGGACAGGGGGGTCAGCCCCAGCATTTT
j_call: TRBJ1-5; v_call: TRBV7-2; d_call: .; clone_size: .; cdr3_aa: CASSLDRGQPQHF; cdr3_nt: TGTGCCAGCAGCTTAGATCGGGGGCAGCCCCAGCATTTT